Listed here is a single T cell receptor (beta chain). What antigen it recognizes has not been identified. Base quality data are lacking; no much larger clone is found one base away. These data come from a study of early T cells in non-severe SARS-CoV-2 infection (dated by TCRdb to about 2021). Regarding the research as a whole: Because TCR sequencing was done on bulk RNA from unsorted whole blood, the alpha and beta chains could not be paired. The paper's findings and limits, for the study overall: VDJdb matching was skewed toward anti-spike CD8 responses, so virus-specific expansions were likely underestimated and private and CD4 specificities were missed.

Library construction relied on 5' RACE. The sequencer listed for this sample is NextSeq 500. The TCR library protocol attached unique molecular identifiers to individual cDNA molecules to correct for sequencing error and PCR bias. Sequencing covered both TCR alpha and beta chains, and within each sample the abundances of alpha and beta sequences were tightly co-correlated. The original pipeline was this. Decombinator V4 was used to annotate the V gene, J gene and CDR3 of the TCR sequences. TCRs were defined as expanded if a significant change between any two time points was detected under a Poisson model with p below 0.0001. TCR abundances were normalised to the total number of TCRs sequenced in each sample and reported as counts per million. MAIT TCRs were defined by TRAV1-2 paired with TRAJ12, TRAJ20 or TRAJ33, and iNKT TCRs by TRAV10 paired with TRAJ18. VDJdb, accessed on 1 November 2021, was searched for TCRs annotated for CMV, EBV and SARS-CoV-2, and TCRs annotated for more than one antigen were excluded. TCRdb ran its own pipeline on the public reads, namely fastp trimming at Q25 and MiXCR clone calling, and kept in-frame beta chains. Rows merge per CDR3 protein into single entries with the most common DNA and genes. The V and J calls were determined by TCRdb, not by the authors. This sample is represented by 45,000 to 55,000 distinct CDR3 sequences; approximately 9.8% of them were singletons. The top ten clones comprise roughly 8.3% of the sample.

V ends up 4 bases short and J 5 bases short, with an unmatched junction base count of 3. The CDR3 measures 15 amino acids from cysteine to phenylalanine. The only DNA kept is the CDR3, 45 bases in frame from the first base. CDR1 and CDR2 are read off the germline V gene as SGHDT and YYEEEE. The study was a case-control design nested within a healthcare worker cohort in London, UK, with weekly nasopharyngeal swab PCR tests and blood sampling. Healthcare workers were recruited during the week of the UK lockdown, between 23 and 31 March 2020, and followed weekly for up to about 15 weeks. Specimen: whole blood. This TCR came from an adult who was a healthcare worker with PCR-confirmed SARS-CoV-2 infection or an uninfected control (not recorded which). The rearrangement joined TRBV5-6 to TRBJ2-2; 12 middle bases align to TRBD1. The DNA sequence is given as TGTGCCAGCAGCGGGGGACAGGGGGCGACCGGGGAGCTGTTTTTT. It specifies CASSGGQGATGELFF.